The 14 T cell receptor beta chains presented below share a single source sample, sequenced in a study of blood T cell repertoires in COVID-19. TCRdb keeps only in-frame clones here, not all; method: immunoSEQ multiplex PCR. Found here are under 200,000 clones, roughly four fifths of them singletons; the top ten hold 7.5% to 9.5%. Sequencing was done on a sample of peripheral blood. The receptors originated from a man in his forties or fifties who had recovered from COVID-19.

J is TRBJ1-5 and V is TRBV19; 8 positions agree with TRBD1. V was pared by 3 bases and J by 3 bases, with 4 bases of the junction left unmatched. This CDR3 is 15 amino acids long. Germline lookup yields CDR1 LNHDA and CDR2 SQIVND (reference sequence). CDR3 protein: CASSMDREFNQPQHF. CDR3 nucleotides: TGTGCCAGTAGTATGGACAGGGAATTCAATCAGCCCCAGCATTTT. Complete variable domain (other parts from reference TRBV19 and TRBJ1-5): DGGITQSPKYLFRKEGQNVTLSCEQNLNHDAMYWYRQDPGQGLRLIYYSQIVNDFQKGDIAEGYSVSREKKESFPLTVTSAQKNPTAFYLCASSMDREFNQPQHFGDGTRLSIL.

J is TRBJ2-3 and V is TRBV19, with TRBD2 matching 7 bases. V lost 3 bases, J lost 6 bases, and 21 bases stayed unmatched. This CDR3 spans 19 amino acids. Germline V gene data show CDR1 as LNHDA and CDR2 as SQIVND (reference sequence). CDR3 residues: CASSIKSGEDLSLRDTQYF. CDR3 bases: TGTGCCAGTAGTATTAAGAGCGGGGAGGACCTCTCCCTAAGGGATACGCAGTATTTT.

This clone has more than one count but fewer than ten. Written as DNA, the CDR3 is TGTGCCAGCAGCTTACTTAACACTGAAGCTTTCTTT. Translating it yields CASSLLNTEAFF. J is TRBJ1-1 and V is TRBV7-9; no reliable D call. Germline CDR1 and CDR2: SEHNR and FQNEAQ (reference sequence). The CDR3 runs 12 residues. The V and J ends lost 2 bases and 2 bases respectively, with 3 bases between them.

The V and J genes are TRBV5-4 and TRBJ2-2; 13 positions agree with TRBD2. The CDR3 contains 17 residues. Germline V gene lookup returns CDR1 SGHNT and CDR2 YYREEE (reference sequence). J gave up 4 bases and V 4 bases, and 7 bases lay outside the gene matches. CDR3 sequence reads: CASSPPGLAGLTGELFF. The CDR3 bases are TGTGCCAGCAGCCCGCCGGGACTAGCGGGGCTCACCGGGGAGCTGTTTTTT.

The gene calls are TRBV27 and TRBJ2-7, with D perhaps matching TRBD1 (6 bases). V lost 6 bases and J lost 2, with 17 bases in between. Germline V gives CDR1 MNHEY, CDR2 SMNVEV (reference sequence). The CDR3 consists of 15 residues. The CDR3 reads CASRPVTGSAYEQYF. The CDR3 DNA sequence: TGTGCCAGCAGACCGGTTACAGGGAGTGCCTACGAGCAGTACTTC.

This chain uses TRBV7-2 with TRBJ1-5; 7 bases are shared with TRBD1. The J segment lost 7 bases and the V segment lost 0 bases, leaving 6 bases of the junction unmatched. The CDR3 spans 15 residues. CDR1 and CDR2 from the germline V gene are SGHTA and FQGNSA. CDR3 DNA: TGTGCCAGCAGCTTAGCAACAGGGGACGAGCAGCCCCAGCATTTT. Amino acid sequence: CASSLATGDEQPQHF.

The chain combines TRBV7-2 with TRBJ1-5; 10 nucleotides align to TRBD1. This CDR3 has 14 amino acids. The J segment lost 7 bases and the V segment lost 3 bases, leaving 3 bases of the junction unmatched. Germline lookup yields CDR1 SGHTA and CDR2 FQGNSA. The CDR3 nucleotides are TGTGCCAGCAGCTTGACAGGGGGCGAACAGCCCCAGCATTTT. It yields the protein CASSLTGGEQPQHF.

V gene TRBV4-3 combines with J gene TRBJ1-5; the D is unclear. Trimming left V 2 bases short and J 5 bases short, with 7 bases between. This CDR3 has 13 residues. Per germline, CDR1 LGHNA and CDR2 YSLEER. CDR3 sequence: CASSQSSDQPQHF. The CDR3 DNA follows: TGCGCCAGCAGCCAATCATCGGATCAGCCCCAGCATTTT.

V usage is TRBV7-9 and J usage is TRBJ2-5; 7 bases agree with TRBD1. V trimming: 4 bases; J trimming: 5 bases; junction bases outside the gene matches: 4. Per germline, CDR1 SEHNR and CDR2 FQNEAQ (reference sequence). The CDR3 is 13 amino acids. CDR3 DNA: TGTGCCAGCAGCTCGACAGGGTCCGAGACCCAGTACTTC. Its protein product is CASSSTGSETQYF.

This clone occurred once. This sequence joins TRBV29-1 and TRBJ1-1; D not certain. Germline lookup yields CDR1 SQVTM and CDR2 ANQGSEA. This CDR3 comprises 11 residues. Deletions cut 4 bases from V and 5 bases from J, with 8 bases between. The CDR3 sequence is CSVVKETEAFF. CDR3 DNA sequence: TGCAGCGTTGTTAAGGAGACTGAAGCTTTCTTT.

V gene TRBV7-9 combines with J gene TRBJ1-4; tentatively, D is TRBD1 (5 bases). V shed 2 bases and J shed 1 base, with 5 bases lying between them. Germline CDR1 and CDR2: SEHNR and FQNEAQ (reference sequence). The CDR3 length is 14 residues. The CDR3 DNA follows: TGTGCCAGCAGCTTAAGGGGAACTAATGAAAAACTGTTTTTT. Its protein is CASSLRGTNEKLFF.

This clone has a handful of counts. The chain couples TRBV10-3 to TRBJ2-3; weak D call: TRBD2 (6 bases). From germline, CDR1 is ENHRY and CDR2 SYGVKD. The CDR3 sequence is 13 residues long. Trimming took off 4 bases at V and 2 bases at J, with 7 bases between the two ends. CDR3 protein: CAISVAATDTQYF. The CDR3 DNA is TGTGCCATCAGTGTAGCGGCCACAGATACGCAGTATTTT.

This chain links TRBV3-1 (or the pseudogene TRBV3-2) with TRBJ1-5; the match to TRBD1 covers 9 bases. Germline V gene data show CDR1 as LGHDT and CDR2 as YNNKEL (reference sequence). This CDR3 has 16 amino acids. With V trimmed by 2 bases and J by 2 bases, 4 bases remained unmatched. The CDR3 nucleotides are TGTGCCAGCAGCCAATGGACAGGGGAGCGCAATCAGCCCCAGCATTTT. Protein product: CASSQWTGERNQPQHF.

The chain couples TRBV21-1 to TRBJ1-2; no check of the table's D call, TRBD1, against the DNA was made. TRBV21-1 is a known pseudogene. The CDR3 is made up of 15 amino acids. CDR3 in DNA: TGTGCCAGCAGCAGAGACAGGTTAGCTAACTATGGCTACACCTTC. Its translation: CASSRDRLANYGYTF.